The subject of this entry is one TCR beta chain. There is no known antigen for this receptor. Per-base qualities were not stored, and no clone one base away is much larger. The cohort consisted of hundreds of healthy bone marrow donors. At the time of sampling, every cohort member was nominally healthy, though immune exposures that went unrecorded were likely present. The donor tested CMV seronegative and was one of the 352 seronegative cohort members. A peripheral blood sample was provided by each donor, and peripheral blood mononuclear cells were used for TCR beta sequencing. The Qiagen DNeasy Blood Extraction Kit was used to extract genomic DNA from the blood cell samples. This entry comes from a study of cytomegalovirus exposure and HLA in healthy donors (dated by TCRdb to 2016 to 2017). Regarding the study in general: An earlier analysis of 587 of the donors reported 250 to 300 Gb of sequence data and roughly 100 million unique TCR beta sequences from some 180 million T cells. Across 398 genotyped donors of the cohort, an average of about 240,000 unique TCR beta nucleotide sequences per donor were sequenced, and around 20% of those sequences were non-productive. The study aimed to test whether signatures of past pathogen exposure could be identified by cataloging public T cell receptors. The study combined high-throughput TCR immunosequencing, statistical association of individual TCRs with disease status, and machine learning to predict cytomegalovirus infection status. All discovery cohort repertoires had been generated on a single sequencing platform. A separate validation cohort of 90 to 150 different subjects was used in addition to the 666-subject first cohort. Among the roughly 400 genotyped donors, approximately 76% belonged to the genetic ancestry cluster associated with self-reported Caucasian donors. Donor age, sex, ethnicity and CMV serostatus were compiled alongside the repertoire data. Roughly 300 gigabases of sequencing data and 78 million or so unique TCR sequences were included in an early release covering under 650 HLA-typed donors. Both class I and class II loci were covered by HLA typing, at four-digit resolution. Rather than using new phenotypic data, the later analysis identified candidate immune exposures from TCR beta sequences and from how often those sequences occurred across donors. Genome-wide SNP genotypes for about three fifths of the roughly 700 donors were used in a later genetic analysis, which treated that subset as a discovery cohort. Using immunosequencing, the study profiled T cell repertoires from about 620 subjects and related those repertoires to cytomegalovirus serostatus. An earlier analysis of about 600 of the donors used high-throughput TCR beta sequencing to judge whether each TCR beta V gene segment behaved as functional or pseudogenic. Typing coverage varied by locus: roughly 629-640 donors for A, B, C, DRB1 and DQB1; 522 for DQA1; nearly 610 for DPA1; under 490 for DPB1. A later analysis re-analyzed previously published TCR beta repertoires from 666 donors and added high-resolution HLA genotyping to study TCR occurrence patterns. Because of strong linkage in the cohort, five DR-DQ haplotypes were treated as single units for association and clustering. Broad study findings and their caveats: Over 15 rarely observed V segments, including chromosome 9 orphons, were excluded from the earlier analysis of a few hundred of the donors because counts were too low. In vitro tests confirmed that a few of the cytomegalovirus-associated TCR beta chains recognize cytomegalovirus antigens. CMV serostatus was the only immune exposure information available for the cohort. In a later analysis, HLA-associated TCR beta chains were found to be more clonally expanded and to have lower generation probabilities than equally common non-associated chains. Only TCR beta chains were sequenced in this cohort, and the absence of alpha or paired-chain data limited detectable features. A later genetic analysis reported fewer N-insertions in productive TCRs among donors in an Asian-associated ancestry cluster than the roughly 690-donor mean. Correlated functional status among segregating V segments might reflect linkage disequilibrium, but an unknown experimental factor could not be ruled out. A cluster of highly shared sequence variants was judged likely to represent a technical artifact of the sequencing pipeline. Assigning TCR associations to individual alleles was difficult when HLA alleles, especially DR and DQ, strongly co-occurred. The authors suggested that the approach could potentially be generalized to other disease states and immunological phenotypes. Roughly uniform sequencing depth across donors was assumed in presence/absence analyses, although this assumption may not hold. A further reported finding was that TCR beta sequences accurately predicted the HLA-A and HLA-B alleles for most subjects in the first cohort. In an earlier analysis of fewer than 700 of the donors, most TCR beta V segments appeared in productive rearrangements about 87% or about 30% of the time, broadly matching IMGT annotations. In a later analysis, TCR association rates were found to vary across HLA loci, with the most associated TCRs seen for DRB1 alleles and the fewest for HLA-C alleles. According to a later analysis, parvovirus B19, influenza, CMV and Epstein-Barr virus appeared linked to several top co-occurrence clusters. Cytomegalovirus status was reported to be diagnosed by the classifier with high specificity and sensitivity in both the original and validation cohorts. A later genetic analysis associated a missense DCLRE1C variant with V-gene and J-gene trimming of TCR beta chains, and an independent cohort replicated the association. A total of fewer than 200 TCR beta chains were listed by the study as associated with cytomegalovirus. Across donors, most TCR sequences were observed very rarely, whereas some public TCRs were present in many individuals. Most CMV-associated TCR beta chains appeared to be HLA-restricted in a later analysis, and the HLA associations seemed to be driven largely by CMV exposure. The 87-base-pair reads could not distinguish some IMGT-functional V segments, including TRBV6-2 and TRBV6-3, so those segments were excluded. Because HLA typing was missing for some donors at each locus, association tests included only the typed subset. At a false discovery rate of 0.05, a later analysis linked around 15,000 TCR beta sequences to specific HLA alleles.

Library preparation employed the immunoSEQ multiplex PCR assay. The multiplex PCR relied on a mix of 60 forward primers for TCR Vbeta segments and 13 reverse primers for TCR Jbeta segments. Amplification of the CDR3 region of rearranged TCR beta genes was performed with a multiplex PCR assay on genomic DNA. The amplified TCR beta libraries were sequenced on the Illumina HiSeq System as 87-base-pair reads. The authors' pipeline ran thus. A later analysis counted around 72 million unique TCR beta chains across the 666 repertoires, and some 11 million of these chains were shared by at least two donors. A nearest-neighbor algorithm error-corrected the raw reads and collapsed the reads into unique sequences, merging closely related sequences to remove PCR and sequencing errors. CDR3 sequences were aligned to IMGT reference sequences to assign V, D and J gene segments. For a sequence to be retained, a match of at least six nucleotides was required to both a V gene segment and a J gene segment. Rearrangements were classified as productive when the CDR3 lacked stop codons and remained in frame with V and J, and all other rearrangements were classified as non-productive. CDR3 was defined according to IMGT convention as the region running from the second conserved V-encoded cysteine to the conserved J-encoded phenylalanine. The earlier analysis of about 530 of the donors excluded any sequence lacking an unambiguous match to a single V gene segment. In an earlier analysis of several hundred of the donors, V segments were called functional above 56.7% productive rearrangements and were called segregating when the between-donor standard deviation exceeded 5%. To diagnose cytomegalovirus status from the catalog of TCR beta chain sequences, a statistical classification framework was built. In a later analysis, TCR nucleotide sequences were compared against IMGT/GENE-DB human TR gene sequences so that V and J genes could be assigned. A later analysis assigned CDR3 sequences and most-parsimonious VDJ recombination scenarios with the TCRdist pipeline. A later analysis defined each TCR beta chain by its CDR3 amino acid sequence plus V-gene family, and excluded reads lacking a unique V-gene family. As a way to deal with suspected cross-contamination and a sequencing artifact, a later analysis dropped over 550 nucleotide sequences that were highly shared and had low generation probability. For each public chain, a later analysis derived a clonal expansion index from normalized ranks of inferred template counts within each repertoire. In a later analysis, generation probabilities were computed using a VDJ recombination model fitted to out-of-frame rearrangements, and the results were checked against IGoR. In a later analysis, TCR-TCR, TCR-HLA and TCR-CMV co-occurrence was scored with hypergeometric tests, and a repertoire-size bias correction was applied to TCR pairs. False discovery rates were estimated in a later analysis by permuting HLA or CMV assignments 20 times. In a later analysis, co-occurring TCRs were grouped with DBSCAN, and TCRdist sequence similarity was added when clustering was performed within HLA-allele-positive subsets. For co-occurrence clustering, repertoires with fewer than 30,000 or more than 120,000 public chains were excluded, along with roughly 5 repertoires with anomalous nucleotide sharing. TCRdb's version of the immuneACCESS table is confined to in-frame rearrangements and falls short of the full clone set. An unresolved V gene accounts for under half of the shortfall where checked; the remainder is of unknown origin. V and J calls and clone size are those listed in that table; D and trimming were worked out from the DNA. The sample yields around 160,000 clones; around 68% were counted once. Together, the top ten hold 1.4% to 1.5% of the sample.

CDR1 and CDR2, looked up from the germline V gene, are MDHEN and SYDVKM. The CDR3 covers 14 residues, taking in both the cysteine and the phenylalanine. The only DNA kept is the CDR3, 42 bases in frame from the first base. From V the trimming removes 6 bases and from J it removes 5 bases, while the gene matches leave 9 bases of the junction unaccounted for. Here the chain combines TRBV28 and TRBJ2-7; the junction holds 8 bases that match TRBD1. This sequence was found in a man aged 50-59 years in good health and CMV-seronegative. Sequenced sample: PBMCs. In nucleotide form, the sequence is TGTGCCAGCAGCCTGACAGGGGCCCTGAACGAGCAGTACTTC. This translates into CASSLTGALNEQYF.